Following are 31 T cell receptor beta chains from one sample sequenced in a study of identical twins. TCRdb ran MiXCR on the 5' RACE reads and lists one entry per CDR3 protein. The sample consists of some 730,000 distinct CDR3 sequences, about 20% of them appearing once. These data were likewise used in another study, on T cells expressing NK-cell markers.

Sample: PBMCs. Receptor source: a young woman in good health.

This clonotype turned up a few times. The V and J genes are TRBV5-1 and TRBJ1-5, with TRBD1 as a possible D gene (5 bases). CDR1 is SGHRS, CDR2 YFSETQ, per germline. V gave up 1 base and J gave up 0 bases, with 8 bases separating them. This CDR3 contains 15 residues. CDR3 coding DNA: TGCGCCAGCAGCTTGATGGGGGATAGCAATCAGCCCCAGCATTTT. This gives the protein CASSLMGDSNQPQHF.

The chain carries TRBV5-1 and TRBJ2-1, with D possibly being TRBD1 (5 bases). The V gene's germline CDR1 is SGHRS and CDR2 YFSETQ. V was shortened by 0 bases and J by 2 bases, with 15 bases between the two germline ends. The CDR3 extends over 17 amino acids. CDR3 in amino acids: CASSLEGVTVTYNEQFF. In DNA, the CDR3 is TGCGCCAGCAGCTTGGAAGGGGTGACAGTCACCTACAATGAGCAGTTCTTC.

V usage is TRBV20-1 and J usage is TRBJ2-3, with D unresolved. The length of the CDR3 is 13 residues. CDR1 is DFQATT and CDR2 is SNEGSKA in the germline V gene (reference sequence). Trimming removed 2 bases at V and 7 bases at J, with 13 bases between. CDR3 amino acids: CSARTPGSNTQYF. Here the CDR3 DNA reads TGCAGTGCTAGAACCCCGGGTTCAAATACGCAGTATTTT.

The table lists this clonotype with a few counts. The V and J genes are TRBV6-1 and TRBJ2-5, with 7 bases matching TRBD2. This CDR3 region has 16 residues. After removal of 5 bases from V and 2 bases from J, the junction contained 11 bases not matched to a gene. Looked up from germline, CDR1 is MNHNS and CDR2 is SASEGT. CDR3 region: CASSRGRGVWQETQYF. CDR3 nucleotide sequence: TGTGCCAGCAGTAGGGGACGGGGGGTCTGGCAAGAGACCCAGTACTTC.

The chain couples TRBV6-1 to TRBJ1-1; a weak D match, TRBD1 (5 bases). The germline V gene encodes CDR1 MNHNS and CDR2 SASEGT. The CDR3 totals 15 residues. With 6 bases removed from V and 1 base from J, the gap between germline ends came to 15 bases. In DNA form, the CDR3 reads TGTGCCAGCAGCCCAGACAGTCTCGAGAACACTGAAGCTTTCTTT. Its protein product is CASSPDSLENTEAFF.

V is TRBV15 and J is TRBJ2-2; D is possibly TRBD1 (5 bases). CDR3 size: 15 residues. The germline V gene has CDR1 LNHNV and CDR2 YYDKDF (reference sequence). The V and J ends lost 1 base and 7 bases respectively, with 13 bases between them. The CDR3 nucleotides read TGTGCCACCAGCAGAGTCCCCGAACAGGTCGGGGAGCTGTTTTTT. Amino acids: CATSRVPEQVGELFF.

The DNA of the CDR3 is TGTGCCAGCAGCCAATGGACAGGGACCCCTGAAGCTTTCTTT. Translation: CASSQWTGTPEAFF. This chain links TRBV3-1 with TRBJ1-1; 8 bases fit TRBD1. Trimming at V came to 2 bases and at J to 6 bases, leaving 5 bases not matched to a gene. Germline CDR1 LGHDT, CDR2 YNNKEL (reference sequence). The CDR3 spans 14 residues.

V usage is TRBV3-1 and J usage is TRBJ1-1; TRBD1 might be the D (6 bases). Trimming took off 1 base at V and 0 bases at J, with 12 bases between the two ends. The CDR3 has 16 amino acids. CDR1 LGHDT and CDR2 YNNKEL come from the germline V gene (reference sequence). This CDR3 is CASSQAGAELNTEAFF. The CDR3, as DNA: TGTGCCAGCAGCCAAGCGGGGGCCGAACTGAACACTGAAGCTTTCTTT.

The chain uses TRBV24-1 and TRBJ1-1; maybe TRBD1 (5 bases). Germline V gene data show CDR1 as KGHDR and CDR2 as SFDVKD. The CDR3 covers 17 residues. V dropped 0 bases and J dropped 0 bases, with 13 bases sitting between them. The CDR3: CATSDLAPTGMNTEAFF. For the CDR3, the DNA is TGTGCCACCAGTGATTTGGCCCCCACAGGAATGAACACTGAAGCTTTCTTT.

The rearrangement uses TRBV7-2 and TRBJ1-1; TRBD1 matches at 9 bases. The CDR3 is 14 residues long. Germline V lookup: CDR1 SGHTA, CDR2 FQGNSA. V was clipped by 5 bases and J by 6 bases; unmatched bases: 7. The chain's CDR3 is CASSRGQGFPEAFF. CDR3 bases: TGTGCCAGCAGCAGAGGACAGGGGTTTCCTGAAGCTTTCTTT.

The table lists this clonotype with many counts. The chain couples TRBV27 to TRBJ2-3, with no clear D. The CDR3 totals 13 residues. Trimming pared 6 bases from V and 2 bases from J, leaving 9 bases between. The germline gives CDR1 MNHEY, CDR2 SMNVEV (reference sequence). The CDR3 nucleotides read TGTGCCAGCAGCTTCGGAGACACAGATACGCAGTATTTT. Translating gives CASSFGDTDTQYF.

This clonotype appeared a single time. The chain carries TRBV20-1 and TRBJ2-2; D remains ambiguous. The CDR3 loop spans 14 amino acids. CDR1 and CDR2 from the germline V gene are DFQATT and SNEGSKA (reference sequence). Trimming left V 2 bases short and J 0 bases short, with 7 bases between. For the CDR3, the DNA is TGCAGTGCTAGAACTACCACGAACACCGGGGAGCTGTTTTTT. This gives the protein CSARTTTNTGELFF.

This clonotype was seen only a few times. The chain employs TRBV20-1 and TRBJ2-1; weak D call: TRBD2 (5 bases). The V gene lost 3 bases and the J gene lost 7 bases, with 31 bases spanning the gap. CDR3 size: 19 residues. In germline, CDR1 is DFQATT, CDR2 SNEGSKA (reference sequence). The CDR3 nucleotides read TGCAGTGCTAGTTCGAGAGGTTGGTCGGGCCAAGCGGTGTCAAATGAGCAGTTCTTC. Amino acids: CSASSRGWSGQAVSNEQFF.

The CDR3 region is CASSQDSGGGREQFF. The CDR3 nucleotides read TGTGCCAGCAGCCAAGATTCAGGGGGGGGCCGTGAGCAGTTCTTC. The chain links TRBV3-1 to TRBJ2-1; D possibly matches TRBD1 or TRBD2 (7 bases each). Germline CDR1 LGHDT, CDR2 YNNKEL (reference sequence). This CDR3 is 15 amino acids long. V was trimmed by 0 bases and J by 9 bases, leaving 15 bases between them.

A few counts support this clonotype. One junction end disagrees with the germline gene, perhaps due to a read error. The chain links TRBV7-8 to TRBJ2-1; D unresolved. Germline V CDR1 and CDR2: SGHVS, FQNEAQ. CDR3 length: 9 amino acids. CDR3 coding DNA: TGTGCCAGCAGCTTACCCGCGGTCTTC. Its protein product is CASSLPAVF.

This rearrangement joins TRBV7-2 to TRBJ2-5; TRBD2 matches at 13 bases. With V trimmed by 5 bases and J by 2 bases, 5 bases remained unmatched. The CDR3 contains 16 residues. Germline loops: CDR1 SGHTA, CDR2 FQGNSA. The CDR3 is CASSPTLAGGQETQYF. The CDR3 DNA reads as TGTGCCAGCAGCCCAACACTAGCGGGAGGGCAAGAGACCCAGTACTTC.

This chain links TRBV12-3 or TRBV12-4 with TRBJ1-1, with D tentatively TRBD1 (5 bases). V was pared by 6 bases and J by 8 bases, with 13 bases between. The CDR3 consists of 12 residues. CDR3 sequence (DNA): TGTGCCAGCAGCAAGTCGGGACGCGAAGCTTTCTTT. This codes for CASSKSGREAFF.

CDR3 loop: CASSQVLASSYEQYF. The CDR3 nucleotides are TGCGCCAGCAGCCAAGTACTAGCGAGTTCCTACGAGCAGTACTTC. The chain couples TRBV4-3 to TRBJ2-7; 7 nucleotides match TRBD2. The trim removed 1 base at V and 1 base at J, leaving 4 bases unmatched. CDR1 LGHNA and CDR2 YSLEER come from the germline V gene. CDR3 length equals 15 residues.

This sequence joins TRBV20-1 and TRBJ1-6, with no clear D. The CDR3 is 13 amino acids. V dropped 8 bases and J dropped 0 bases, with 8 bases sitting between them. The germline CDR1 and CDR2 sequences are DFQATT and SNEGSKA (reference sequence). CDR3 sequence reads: CSCGSSYNSPLHF. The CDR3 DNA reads TGCAGTTGCGGGAGCTCCTATAATTCACCCCTCCACTTT.

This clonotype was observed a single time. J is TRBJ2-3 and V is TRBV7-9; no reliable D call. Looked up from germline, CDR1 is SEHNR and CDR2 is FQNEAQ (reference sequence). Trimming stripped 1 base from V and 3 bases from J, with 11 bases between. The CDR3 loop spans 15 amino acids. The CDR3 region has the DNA TGTGCCAGCAGCTTAGTAAGGTCACGGACAGATACGCAGTATTTT. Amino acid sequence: CASSLVRSRTDTQYF. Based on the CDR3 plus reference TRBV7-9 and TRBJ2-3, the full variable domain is DTGVSQNPRHKITKRGQNVTFRCDPISEHNRLYWYRQTLGQGPEFLTYFQNEAQLEKSRLLSDRFSAERPKGSFSTLEIQRTEQGDSAMYLCASSLVRSRTDTQYFGPGTRLTVL.

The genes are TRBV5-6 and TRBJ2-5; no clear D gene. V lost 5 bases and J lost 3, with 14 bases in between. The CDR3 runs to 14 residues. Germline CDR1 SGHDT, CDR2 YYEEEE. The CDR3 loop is CASSPPNREETQYF. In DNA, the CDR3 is TGTGCCAGCAGTCCGCCAAACCGAGAAGAGACCCAGTACTTC.

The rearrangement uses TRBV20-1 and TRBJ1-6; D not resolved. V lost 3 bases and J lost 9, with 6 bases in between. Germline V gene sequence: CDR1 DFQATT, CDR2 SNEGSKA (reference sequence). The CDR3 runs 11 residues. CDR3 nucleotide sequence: TGCAGTGCTAGGGCTGGTTCACCCCTCCACTTT. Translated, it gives CSARAGSPLHF.

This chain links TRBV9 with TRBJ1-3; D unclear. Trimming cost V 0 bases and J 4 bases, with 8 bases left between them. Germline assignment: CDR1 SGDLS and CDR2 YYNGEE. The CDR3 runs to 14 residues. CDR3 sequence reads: CASSVAPGGNTIYF. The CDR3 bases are TGTGCCAGCAGCGTAGCTCCGGGGGGAAACACCATATATTTT.

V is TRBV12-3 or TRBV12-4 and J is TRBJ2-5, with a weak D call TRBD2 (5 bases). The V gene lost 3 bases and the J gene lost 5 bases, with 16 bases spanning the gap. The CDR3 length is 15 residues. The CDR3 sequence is CASSFEGRMGETQYF. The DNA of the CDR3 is TGTGCCAGCAGTTTTGAGGGCCGGATGGGGGAGACCCAGTACTTC.

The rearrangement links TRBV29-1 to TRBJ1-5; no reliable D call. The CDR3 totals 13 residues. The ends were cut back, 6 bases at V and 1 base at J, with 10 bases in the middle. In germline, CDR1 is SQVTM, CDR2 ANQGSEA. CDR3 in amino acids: CSVLPGSNQPQHF. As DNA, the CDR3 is TGCAGCGTCTTGCCGGGCAGCAATCAGCCCCAGCATTTT.

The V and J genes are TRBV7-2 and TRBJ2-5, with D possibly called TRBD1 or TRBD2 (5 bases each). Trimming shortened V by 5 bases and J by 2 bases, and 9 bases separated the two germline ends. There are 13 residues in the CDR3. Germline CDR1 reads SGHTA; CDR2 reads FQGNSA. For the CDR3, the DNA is TGTGCCAGCAGCGGAGGACAACAAGAGACCCAGTACTTC. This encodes CASSGGQQETQYF. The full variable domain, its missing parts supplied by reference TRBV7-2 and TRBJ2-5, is GAGVSQSPSNKVTEKGKDVELRCDPISGHTALYWYRQSLGQGLEFLIYFQGNSAPDKSGLPSDRFSAERTGGSVSTLTIQRTQQEDSAVYLCASSGGQQETQYFGPGTRLLVL.

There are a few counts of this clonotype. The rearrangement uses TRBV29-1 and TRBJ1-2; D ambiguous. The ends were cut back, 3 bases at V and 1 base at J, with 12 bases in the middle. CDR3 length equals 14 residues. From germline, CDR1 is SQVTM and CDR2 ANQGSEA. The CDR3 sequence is CSVEDREYNYGYTF. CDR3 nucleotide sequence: TGCAGCGTTGAGGACCGAGAATATAACTATGGCTACACCTTC.

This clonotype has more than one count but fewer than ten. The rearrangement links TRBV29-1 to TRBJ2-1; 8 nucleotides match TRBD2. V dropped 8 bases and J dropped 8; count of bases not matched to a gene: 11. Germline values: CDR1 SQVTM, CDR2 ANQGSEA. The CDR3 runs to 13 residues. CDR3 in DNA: TGCAGCACGACGGCGGGGGGCTCCCATGAGCAGTTCTTC. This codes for CSTTAGGSHEQFF.

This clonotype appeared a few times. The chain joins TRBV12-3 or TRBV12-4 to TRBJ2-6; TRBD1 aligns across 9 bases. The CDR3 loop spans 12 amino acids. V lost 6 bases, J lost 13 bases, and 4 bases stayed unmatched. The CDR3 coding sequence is TGTGCCAGCAGCCCGGGGACAGGGGTCCTGACTTTC. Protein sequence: CASSPGTGVLTF.

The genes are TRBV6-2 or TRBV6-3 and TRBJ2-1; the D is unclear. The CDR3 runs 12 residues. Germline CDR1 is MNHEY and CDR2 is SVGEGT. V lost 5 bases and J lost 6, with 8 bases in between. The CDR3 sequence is CASSRMFNEQFF. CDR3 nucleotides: TGTGCCAGCAGTCGGATGTTCAATGAGCAGTTCTTC.

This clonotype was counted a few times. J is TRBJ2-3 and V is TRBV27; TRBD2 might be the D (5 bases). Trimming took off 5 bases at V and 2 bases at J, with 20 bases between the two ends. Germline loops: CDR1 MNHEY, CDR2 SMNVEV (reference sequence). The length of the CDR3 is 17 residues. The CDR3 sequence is CASSRSPRGGHTDTQYF. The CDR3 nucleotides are TGTGCCAGCAGTCGCTCTCCTAGAGGCGGGCACACAGATACGCAGTATTTT.